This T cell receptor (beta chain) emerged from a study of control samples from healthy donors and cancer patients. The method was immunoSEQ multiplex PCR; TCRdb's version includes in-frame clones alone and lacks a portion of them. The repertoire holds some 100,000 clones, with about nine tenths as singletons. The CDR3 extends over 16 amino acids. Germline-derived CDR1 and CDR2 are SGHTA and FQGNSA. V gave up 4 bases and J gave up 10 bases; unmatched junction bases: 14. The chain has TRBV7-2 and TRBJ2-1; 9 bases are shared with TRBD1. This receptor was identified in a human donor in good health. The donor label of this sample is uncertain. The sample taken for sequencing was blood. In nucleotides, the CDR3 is TGTGCCAGCAGCTACGACTTCCGGGACAGGGTTGGGGAGCAGTTCTTC. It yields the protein CASSYDFRDRVGEQFF.